Below, 20 T cell receptor beta chains from the same sample are listed, as sequenced in a study of read filtering for tumor transcriptome and immune sequencing. Molecular barcoded adaptors covering alpha/delta and beta/gamma chains were used on roughly 400 ng RNA. TCRdb re-called the reads through MiXCR, storing one row per CDR3 protein. The table shows 100,000 to 150,000 distinct CDR3 sequences, with less than 15% occurring only once. Sequenced sample: a population of CD138-negative cells sorted from bone marrow. These receptors came from a donor at least 40 years old with multiple myeloma.

This clonotype was counted many times. The genes are TRBV12-3 or TRBV12-4 and TRBJ2-1, with TRBD2 matching over 7 bases. The V gene end was trimmed by 1 base and the J gene end by 9 bases; junction bases not matched to a gene: 6. The CDR3 contains 14 residues. The DNA for the CDR3 is TGTGCCAGCAGTTTAGAGGCCAGCGGGATTGAGCAGTTCTTC. This gives the protein CASSLEASGIEQFF.

Concerning this clonotype itself: At one end, the junction sequence differs from germline, possibly due to a read error. The chain is built from TRBV6-1 and TRBJ1-5, with D tentatively TRBD1 (5 bases). Germline V gene sequence: CDR1 MNHNS, CDR2 SASEGT. The CDR3 sequence is 14 residues long. CDR3 protein: CASSQGFSNQPQRF. CDR3 in DNA: TGTGCCAGCAGTCAGGGATTTAGCAATCAGCCCCAGCGTTTT.

At least ten counts were recorded for this clonotype. The chain recombines TRBV2 with TRBJ2-1, with 9 bases that match TRBD2. Germline trimming cut 3 bases from V and 6 bases from J; bases unmatched to any gene: 6. The CDR3 sequence is 15 residues long. Germline assignment: CDR1 SNHLY and CDR2 FYNNEI. This CDR3 is CASSESSGSSNEQFF. The DNA of the CDR3 is TGTGCCAGCAGTGAGAGTAGCGGGAGCTCCAATGAGCAGTTCTTC.

This clonotype was counted ten times or more. This CDR3 is CASSLLPGLEQFF. The CDR3 region has the DNA TGTGCCAGCAGCTTATTGCCCGGGCTGGAGCAGTTCTTC. The V call is TRBV11-2, the J call TRBJ2-1; unclear D gene. V lost 2 bases and J 10 bases, leaving 12 bases between the germline ends. Germline V gene sequence: CDR1 SGHAT, CDR2 FQNNGV. The CDR3 runs to 13 residues.

This clonotype has ten or more counts. The CDR3 protein is CASSFIGRPSYNEQFF. CDR3 in DNA: TGTGCCAGCAGCTTCATAGGGAGGCCATCCTACAATGAGCAGTTCTTC. The chain is built from TRBV7-8 and TRBJ2-1, with TRBD2 as a possible D gene (6 bases). There are 16 residues in the CDR3. CDR1 SGHVS and CDR2 FQNEAQ come from the germline V gene. V was shortened by 3 bases and J by 1 base, with 13 bases between the two germline ends.

This clonotype was found many times. The rearrangement joins TRBV9 to TRBJ2-7; 9 bases match TRBD1. Germline CDR1 reads SGDLS; CDR2 reads YYNGEE. The CDR3 has 15 residues. V lost 2 bases to trimming and J lost 4 bases; unmatched junction nucleotides: 7. CDR3 DNA: TGTGCCAGCAGCGTGTTCCCGGACAGGGGTTACGAGCAGTACTTC. Translated, it gives CASSVFPDRGYEQYF.

This clonotype was recorded at least ten times. V is TRBV5-1 and J is TRBJ2-3, with D maybe TRBD1 (5 bases). Deletions cut 4 bases from V and 2 bases from J, with 11 bases between. The CDR3 spans 14 residues. Germline V gene lookup returns CDR1 SGHRS and CDR2 YFSETQ. This CDR3 is CASSPSDNTDTQYF. The CDR3 DNA follows: TGCGCCAGCAGCCCGTCGGACAACACAGATACGCAGTATTTT. The entire variable domain, with the rest obtained from reference TRBV5-1 and TRBJ2-3, is as follows: KAGVTQTPRYLIKTRGQQVTLSCSPISGHRSVSWYQQTPGQGLQFLFEYFSETQRNKGNFPGRFSGRQFSNSRSEMNVSTLELGDSALYLCASSPSDNTDTQYFGPGTRLTVL.

This clonotype was detected many times. V and J are TRBV14 and TRBJ1-2; no firm D call. V lost 1 base to trimming and J lost 7 bases, with 19 bases between them. Per germline, CDR1 SGHDN and CDR2 FVKESK. This CDR3 is built from 16 residues. In DNA form, the CDR3 reads TGTGCCAGCAGCCAAGGTCCGGGGTCCGCTATAGGTGGCTACACCTTC. Its translation: CASSQGPGSAIGGYTF.

This clonotype was counted ten times or more. V usage is TRBV20-1 and J usage is TRBJ2-7; possible D gene TRBD1, 7 bases. This CDR3 contains 15 residues. From germline, CDR1 is DFQATT and CDR2 SNEGSKA (reference sequence). V was trimmed by 0 bases and J by 3 bases, leaving 15 bases between them. CDR3 DNA: TGCAGTGCTAGAGATTACGGAGGGACAGACTACGAGCAGTACTTC. Amino acid sequence: CSARDYGGTDYEQYF.

This clonotype was found a few times. This chain connects TRBV7-9 to TRBJ2-7; D gene unclear. This CDR3 is built from 12 residues. Germline-derived CDR1 and CDR2 are SEHNR and FQNEAQ (reference sequence). V was pared by 5 bases and J by 5 bases, with 10 bases between. Here the CDR3 reads CASSGTSHEQYF. Here the CDR3 DNA reads TGTGCCAGCAGCGGCACGAGTCACGAGCAGTACTTC.

Details on this clonotype: A single base separates this from a much larger clone, so it may be a read error. V gene TRBV3-1 combines with J gene TRBJ2-7; TRBD2 matches at 10 bases. CDR3 length: 16 residues. Germline CDR1 is LGHDT and CDR2 is YNNKEL (reference sequence). CDR3 in DNA: TGTGCCGGCAGCCACCTTGGTCCTAGCGGGAGCTACGAGCAGTACTTC. This gives the protein CAGSHLGPSGSYEQYF.

This clonotype was counted at least ten times. This chain joins TRBV5-6 and TRBJ1-2; TRBD1 matches 11 bases. CDR3 length equals 16 residues. V dropped 4 bases and J dropped 4; count of bases not matched to a gene: 9. Germline-derived CDR1 and CDR2 are SGHDT and YYEEEE. The CDR3 sequence: CASSRTRDRGTYGYTF. The CDR3 region has the DNA TGTGCCAGCAGCCGAACCCGGGACAGGGGGACCTATGGCTACACCTTC.

This clonotype was observed many times. The V gene is TRBV6-2 or TRBV6-3, the J gene TRBJ1-4; D not resolved. Germline CDR1 and CDR2: MNHEY and SVGEGT. The CDR3 consists of 14 residues. V was trimmed by 5 bases and J by 0 bases, leaving 7 bases between them. Here the CDR3 reads CASSDGATNEKLFF. The CDR3 nucleotides are TGTGCCAGCAGTGACGGTGCAACTAATGAAAAACTGTTTTTT.

Turning to this clonotype: Germline and junction disagree at one end, which may indicate a read error. The rearrangement links TRBV7-9 to TRBJ2-1, with D unresolved. The CDR3 is 16 residues long. CDR1 and CDR2 from the germline V gene are SEHNR and FQNEAQ (reference sequence). CDR3 sequence: CASSFVDKVGYNEQVF. The DNA for the CDR3 is TGTGCCAGCAGCTTCGTCGACAAGGTGGGATACAATGAGCAGGTCTTC.

The chain joins TRBV3-1 to TRBJ2-3; TRBD2 aligns across 11 bases. The ends lost 0 bases at V and 0 bases at J; junction bases unmatched: 8. Germline-derived CDR1 and CDR2 are LGHDT and YNNKEL (reference sequence). This CDR3 contains 19 residues. The CDR3 bases are TGTGCCAGCAGCCAAGATGGGACTAGCGGAAGGGGGAGCACAGATACGCAGTATTTT. Protein sequence: CASSQDGTSGRGSTDTQYF.

This clonotype was counted at least ten times. The rearrangement links TRBV5-1 to TRBJ2-1; TRBD1 aligns across 10 bases. CDR3 length equals 14 residues. The V and J ends lost 7 bases and 7 bases, in that order; junction bases with no gene match: 8. Germline-derived CDR1 and CDR2 are SGHRS and YFSETQ. The CDR3 loop is CASLRDRGSNEQFF. The CDR3 region has the DNA TGCGCCAGCCTCAGGGACAGGGGTTCGAATGAGCAGTTCTTC.

This clonotype was found many times. The chain recombines TRBV7-9 with TRBJ2-7; no clear D. Trimming removed 3 bases from V and 5 bases from J, with 5 bases in between. Germline lookup yields CDR1 SEHNR and CDR2 FQNEAQ (reference sequence). This CDR3 is built from 11 residues. Here the CDR3 reads CASSFNDEQYF. Written as DNA, the CDR3 is TGTGCCAGCAGCTTCAATGACGAGCAGTACTTC.

This clonotype showed up many times. The V gene is TRBV6-2 or TRBV6-3, the J gene TRBJ2-1; TRBD2 agrees at 11 bases. Germline values: CDR1 MNHEY, CDR2 SVGEGT. V dropped 4 bases and J dropped 2; count of bases not matched to a gene: 4. This CDR3 is 16 amino acids long. CDR3: CASSSGLAGPYNEQFF. CDR3 nucleotides: TGTGCCAGCAGTTCCGGACTAGCGGGCCCCTACAATGAGCAGTTCTTC.

This clonotype has a count of ten or more. The gene calls are TRBV19 and TRBJ2-7; D is uncertain. This CDR3 is built from 15 residues. CDR1 and CDR2 (germline): LNHDA, SQIVND (reference sequence). The V end was cut by 4 bases, the J end by 0 bases, with 13 bases between. The CDR3 protein is CASSTGRMSSYEQYF. DNA for the CDR3: TGTGCCAGTAGTACCGGACGGATGAGCTCCTACGAGCAGTACTTC.

The rearrangement links TRBV12-3 or TRBV12-4 to TRBJ2-5, with D perhaps TRBD2 (5 bases). The CDR3 loop spans 13 amino acids. The ends were cut back, 5 bases at V and 5 bases at J, with 12 bases in the middle. CDR3 in DNA: TGTGCCAGCAGTCGCGCCCGGAGGGAGACCCAGTACTTC. Its translation is CASSRARRETQYF.